These 15 T cell receptor beta chains originate from one sample sequenced in a study of T cells after yellow fever vaccination (dated 2019 in TCRdb). Libraries were made using 5' RACE. The sample was run on an Illumina HiSeq 2500. TCRdb passed the public sequencing reads through fastp at Q25 and MiXCR, retaining productive beta sequences. Rows with a matching CDR3 protein are joined into one entry that keeps the most common DNA and genes. This sample gives about 550,000 distinct CDR3 sequences in total; roughly a fifth of them show up just once. Over 11% of the sample belongs to the ten largest clones. Taken with the paper, the label for treatment or condition translates to: live attenuated yellow fever vaccine strain. Sequences were derived from PBMCs, sampled 15 days after the yellow fever booster vaccination. These receptor sequences come from a man aged 25 to 40 who received the YFV17D yellow fever vaccine.

This clonotype was counted at least ten times. This chain uses TRBV20-1 with TRBJ2-7, with no clear D. Germline CDR1 and CDR2: DFQATT and SNEGSKA (reference sequence). Trimming shortened V by 6 bases and J by 4 bases, and 16 bases separated the two germline ends. The CDR3 is made up of 13 amino acids. Here the CDR3 reads CSATDGPQYEQYF. DNA of the CDR3: TGCAGTGCCACTGACGGACCCCAGTACGAGCAGTACTTC.

The chain links TRBV14 to TRBJ2-5, with D perhaps TRBD2 (6 bases). CDR3 size: 14 residues. Deletions cut 2 bases from V and 13 bases from J, with 20 bases between. Germline CDR1 SGHDN, CDR2 FVKESK. The CDR3, as DNA: TGTGCCAGCAGCCAATCTGGGGGGTCCGCGCGTTGGTACTTC. It encodes CASSQSGGSARWYF.

This clonotype has just a few counts. The genes are TRBV5-1 and TRBJ1-1, with D possibly being TRBD1 (6 bases). CDR1 and CDR2 (germline): SGHRS, YFSETQ. The V end lost 4 bases, the J end lost 4 bases, and 20 bases lay between the germline ends. There are 16 residues in the CDR3. CDR3 protein: CASSALSGQPFTEAFF. The DNA of the CDR3 is TGCGCCAGCAGCGCCCTCTCGGGACAACCCTTCACTGAAGCTTTCTTT. The full variable domain, completed using reference TRBV5-1 and TRBJ1-1, is KAGVTQTPRYLIKTRGQQVTLSCSPISGHRSVSWYQQTPGQGLQFLFEYFSETQRNKGNFPGRFSGRQFSNSRSEMNVSTLELGDSALYLCASSALSGQPFTEAFFGQGTRLTVV.

This clonotype was counted only a few times. The chain combines TRBV3-1 with TRBJ2-1; 10 nucleotides agree with TRBD2. Losses at the gene ends were 1 base for V and 7 bases for J; bases not matched to a gene: 1. CDR3 length equals 14 residues. The germline V gene encodes CDR1 LGHDT and CDR2 YNNKEL (reference sequence). In nucleotides, the CDR3 is TGTGCCAGCAGCCAAGCAGCGGGAGGGAATGAGCAGTTCTTC. Encoded protein: CASSQAAGGNEQFF.

This clonotype was observed a handful of times. This chain uses TRBV5-1 with TRBJ2-1; D not certain. The germline V gene encodes CDR1 SGHRS and CDR2 YFSETQ. Trimming took off 4 bases at V and 0 bases at J, with 11 bases between the two ends. CDR3 size: 15 residues. The CDR3 DNA reads TGCGCCAGCAGCCCGACCGTAAGCTCCTACAATGAGCAGTTCTTC. Translating gives CASSPTVSSYNEQFF.

The rearrangement joins TRBV10-3 to TRBJ2-7, with 9 bases that match TRBD2. V shed 8 bases, J shed 2 bases, and the junction held 1 base outside the gene matches. Per the germline V gene, CDR1 is ENHRY and CDR2 is SYGVKD. This CDR3 is 12 amino acids long. CDR3 DNA sequence: TGTGCCATCGCGGGGGGGGCCTACGAGCAGTACTTC. Translation gives CAIAGGAYEQYF.

This clonotype was recorded a few times. V is TRBV19 and J is TRBJ2-7, with 11 bases lining up with TRBD1. V lost 3 bases to trimming and J lost 9 bases; unmatched junction nucleotides: 7. The CDR3 loop spans 14 amino acids. Per germline, CDR1 LNHDA and CDR2 SQIVND (reference sequence). CDR3 DNA sequence: TGTGCCAGTAGTATTAGGACAGGGGGCGATGTGCAGTACTTC. It codes for CASSIRTGGDVQYF.

The table lists this clonotype with a few counts. The rearrangement links TRBV7-9 to TRBJ2-3; no reliable D call. V dropped 1 base and J dropped 3 bases, with 8 bases sitting between them. CDR3 size: 14 residues. Germline loops: CDR1 SEHNR, CDR2 FQNEAQ (reference sequence). The CDR3 sequence: CASSLDIQTDTQYF. CDR3 nucleotides: TGTGCCAGCAGCTTAGACATACAGACAGATACGCAGTATTTT. The variable domain in full, completed from reference TRBV7-9 and TRBJ2-3, reads DTGVSQNPRHKITKRGQNVTFRCDPISEHNRLYWYRQTLGQGPEFLTYFQNEAQLEKSRLLSDRFSAERPKGSFSTLEIQRTEQGDSAMYLCASSLDIQTDTQYFGPGTRLTVL.

This chain joins TRBV24-1 and TRBJ1-2; possibly TRBD1 for D (6 bases). Deletions cut 10 bases from V and 8 bases from J, with 19 bases between. This CDR3 is built from 13 residues. The germline V gene has CDR1 KGHDR and CDR2 SFDVKD. CDR3 in amino acids: CATSQTGFGGYTF. The CDR3 nucleotides are TGTGCCACTTCCCAAACAGGGTTTGGGGGCTACACCTTC.

V gene TRBV7-2 combines with J gene TRBJ2-1; TRBD2 might be the D (6 bases). The V gene's germline CDR1 is SGHTA and CDR2 FQGNSA. The CDR3 spans 15 residues. Trimming took 1 base from V and 7 from J, leaving 14 bases between them. The DNA of the CDR3 is TGTGCCAGCAGCTTAGGGGGGACTCCTTCAAATGAGCAGTTCTTC. This sequence encodes CASSLGGTPSNEQFF.

This clonotype was recorded once. The rearrangement uses TRBV7-8 and TRBJ2-2; 10 positions match TRBD2. The CDR3 length is 18 residues. With 4 bases clipped from V and 6 bases from J, the junction kept 14 bases outside the gene matches. The germline CDR1 and CDR2 sequences are SGHVS and FQNEAQ. Written as DNA, the CDR3 is TGTGCCAGCAGCTCCGAAACCGGGACTAGCGTCAAATCCGGGGAGCTGTTTTTT. The encoded protein is CASSSETGTSVKSGELFF. The complete variable domain, with remaining parts taken from reference TRBV7-8 and TRBJ2-2, reads GAGVSQSPRYKVAKRGQDVALRCDPISGHVSLFWYQQALGQGPEFLTYFQNEAQLDKSGLPSDRFFAERPEGSVSTLKIQRTQQEDSAVYLCASSSETGTSVKSGELFFGEGSRLTVL.

A few counts support this clonotype. The genes are TRBV12-3 or TRBV12-4 and TRBJ2-7, with D perhaps matching TRBD2 (5 bases). CDR3 length: 14 residues. The V and J ends lost 1 base and 6 bases respectively, with 13 bases between them. In DNA form, the CDR3 reads TGTGCCAGCAGTTTAGTTCCGGGGATCAGCGAGCAGTACTTC. This encodes CASSLVPGISEQYF.

J is TRBJ2-4 and V is TRBV20-1; D remains ambiguous. V lost 6 bases and J lost 4, with 10 bases in between. Germline CDR1 is DFQATT and CDR2 is SNEGSKA (reference sequence). CDR3 length equals 12 residues. CDR3 nucleotide sequence: TGCAGTGCCAAAAAGGGAAAAAACATTCAGTACTTC. It specifies CSAKKGKNIQYF.

This chain's CDR3 is CSARTSGRASYNEQFF. For the CDR3, the DNA is TGCAGTGCTAGGACTAGCGGGAGGGCCTCCTACAATGAGCAGTTCTTC. The J gene is TRBJ2-1, the V gene TRBV20-1; 14 positions agree with TRBD2. Germline CDR1 and CDR2: DFQATT and SNEGSKA (reference sequence). V was pared by 3 bases and J by 0 bases, with 1 base of the junction left unmatched. There are 16 residues in the CDR3.

The chain carries TRBV5-5 and TRBJ2-3, with a possible D match to TRBD2 (6 bases). Trimming left V 9 bases short and J 0 bases short, with 17 bases between. CDR1 is SGHKS, CDR2 YYEKEE, per germline (reference sequence). CDR3 size: 15 residues. CDR3 in DNA: TGTGCCACCCCTAAGCCAAGCGGGAGCACAGATACGCAGTATTTT. Protein product: CATPKPSGSTDTQYF.